This entry features one T cell receptor beta chain sequence. This CDR3 region has 11 residues. Per germline, CDR1 DFQATT and CDR2 SNEGSKA (reference sequence). The ends were cut back, 2 bases at V and 8 bases at J, with 9 bases in the middle. These data belong to a study of control samples from healthy donors and cancer patients. Only in-frame clones appear in the TCRdb table, and some are missing; sequencing was by immunoSEQ multiplex PCR. Among tens of thousands of clones listed, over 85% were seen once. V usage is TRBV20-1 and J usage is TRBJ1-2; D gene unclear. The source material was PBMCs. This TCR derives from a young man with colorectal cancer. The CDR3 spells CSARQRTGYTF. CDR3 DNA sequence: TGCAGTGCTAGACAGCGGACGGGCTACACCTTC.